This TCR beta chain was retrieved from a study of blood T cell repertoires in COVID-19. Overall study: Material from acute and convalescent COVID-19 was sourced from the United States, Italy and Spain. The analysed material was cDNA or gDNA that came from T cells, B-cell-depleted T cells, or PBMCs.

TCRdb keeps only in-frame clones here, not all; method: immunoSEQ multiplex PCR. The sample comprises some 300,000 clones, around 88% of which are singletons, and roughly 7% rests with the top ten. Looked up from germline, CDR1 is MDHEN and CDR2 is SYDVKM. The CDR3 loop spans 13 amino acids. V was pared by 5 bases and J by 1 base, with 8 bases between. The chain joins TRBV28 to TRBJ1-2, with no clear D. The specimen sequenced was peripheral blood. This TCR was sampled from a woman aged 25 to 39 who had recovered from COVID-19. In DNA form, the CDR3 reads TGTGCCAGCAGTCAATCTAATAACTATGGCTACACCTTC. Translated: CASSQSNNYGYTF.